This record concerns one T cell receptor beta chain sequence. Trimming shortened V by 6 bases and J by 0 bases, and 9 bases separated the two germline ends. Germline loops: CDR1 MNHEY, CDR2 SMNVEV (reference sequence). The CDR3 runs to 14 residues. These data are taken from a study of cytomegalovirus exposure and HLA in healthy donors. 13 Jbeta primers and 60 Vbeta primers were used for the PCR. The data were produced by immunoSEQ multiplex PCR, yet TCRdb's version contains in-frame clones alone and is incomplete. The sample lists around 100,000 clones, approximately 64% occurring once. The chain employs TRBV27 and TRBJ1-3, with a tentative D call TRBD1 (5 bases). Sequencing used PBMCs. The sequence was collected from a woman between 45 and 65 years old in good health and CMV-seronegative. As DNA, the CDR3 is TGTGCCAGCAGCGCCGGGGGCTCTGGAAACACCATATATTTT. Translating gives CASSAGGSGNTIYF.